The 6 T cell receptor beta chains in this list originate from one sample, sequenced in a study of shared clonotypes between healthy human individuals (dated by TCRdb to 2018 to 2021). The method was the immunoSEQ multiplex PCR assay. TCRdb limited this immuneACCESS table to in-frame rearrangements with V and J called. A share of clones is missing; checked studies link under half to unresolved V genes, and the rest is unexplained. In all, the sample holds roughly 1 million clones, and approximately 80% of those were seen once. More than 0.45% of the sample goes to the ten largest clones. Sequencing input: memory CD4+ T cells from PBMCs. Taken with the paper, the label for cell subset or site translates to: CD45RA-negative fraction. The receptors originated from a man younger than 35 in good health. Some clones in this sample may be carry-over from other donors' samples.

This clone is a singleton in its sample. The chain uses TRBV7-8 and TRBJ2-1, with D perhaps TRBD2 (6 bases). From germline, CDR1 is SGHVS and CDR2 FQNEAQ. V lost 2 bases, J lost 0 bases, and 11 bases lay in between. This CDR3 is 16 amino acids long. The CDR3 sequence: CASSLTAGTSYNEQFF. The CDR3 DNA reads as TGTGCCAGCAGCTTAACGGCGGGAACCTCCTACAATGAGCAGTTCTTC.

This clone was observed a single time. At one boundary the junction diverges from the germline segment, which might be a read error. The same CDR3 also results from other DNA sequences found in this sample. The chain combines TRBV7-9 with TRBJ1-4; D is ambiguous. Per germline, CDR1 SEHNR and CDR2 FQNEAQ (reference sequence). The CDR3 sequence is 13 residues long. Here the CDR3 reads CASTWGINEKLFF. CDR3 sequence (DNA): TGCGCCAGCACCTGGGGAATAAATGAAAAACTGTTTTTT.

The chain uses TRBV5-8 and TRBJ1-5; the D gene is possibly TRBD1 (6 bases). CDR1 and CDR2 (germline): SGHTS, YDEGEE. V was shortened by 2 bases and J by 3 bases, with 12 bases between the two germline ends. This CDR3 has 15 amino acids. CDR3 DNA: TGTGCCAGCAGCTTCACAGGGAGGGTCAATCAGCCCCAGCATTTT. It codes for CASSFTGRVNQPQHF.

The table lists this clone with a count of one. V usage is TRBV30 and J usage is TRBJ2-3; 7 nucleotides line up with TRBD1. Per germline, CDR1 GTSNPN and CDR2 SVGIG (reference sequence). J was trimmed by 3 bases and V by 0 bases; bases with no gene match: 6. The CDR3 runs to 15 residues. The CDR3 loop is CAWSVKGAGTDTQYF. As DNA, the CDR3 is TGTGCCTGGAGTGTTAAGGGGGCCGGAACAGATACGCAGTATTTT.

The gene calls are TRBV4-1 and TRBJ1-1; 9 bases match TRBD1. Trimming took 4 bases from V and 5 from J; bases not matched to a gene: 8. The CDR3 has 15 residues. Germline V gene sequence: CDR1 MGHRA, CDR2 YSYEKL. This CDR3 is CASSPSDRGWTEAFF. In DNA form, the CDR3 reads TGCGCCAGCAGCCCCTCGGACAGGGGATGGACTGAAGCTTTCTTT.

The chain links TRBV25-1 to TRBJ2-2, with 7 bases lining up with TRBD2. This CDR3 comprises 17 residues. The germline V gene has CDR1 MGHDK and CDR2 SYGVNS. The ends lost 2 bases at V and 1 base at J; junction bases unmatched: 7. CDR3 DNA sequence: TGTGCCAGCAGTGAAAGCGGGGTTCGGTGGAACACCGGGGAGCTGTTTTTT. It specifies CASSESGVRWNTGELFF.